This paragraph covers one T cell receptor beta chain sequence. This sample is drawn from a study of cytomegalovirus exposure and HLA in healthy donors. Across the study: HLA-typed donors contributed 80 million or so unique TCRs, which were held in an early data release.

60 Vbeta and 13 Jbeta primers were used in PCR. Measured with immunoSEQ multiplex PCR; TCRdb has only the in-frame clones, and not every one. The sample holds fewer than 75,000 clones, 80% seen once. The ends lost 2 bases at V and 7 bases at J; junction bases unmatched: 14. The germline gives CDR1 SGHRS, CDR2 YFSETQ. The CDR3 length is 19 residues. The sample was PBMCs. The gene calls are TRBV5-1 and TRBJ2-1, with 14 bases fitting TRBD2. This TCR was recovered from a woman in her twenties or thirties in good health and CMV-seronegative. DNA for the CDR3: TGCGCCAGCAGCTTACGCGCCGCGGGGACTAGCGGGGGTTCGAATGAGCAGTTCTTC. It yields the protein CASSLRAAGTSGGSNEQFF.